Detailed here is one T cell receptor (beta chain). Its target is not known. The PCR made use of 60 Vbeta and 13 Jbeta primers. Profiled with immunoSEQ multiplex PCR; TCRdb holds only in-frame clones, not every one. The table lists 35,000 to 45,000 clones, about 50% of them singletons. This sample was included in a study of cytomegalovirus exposure and HLA in healthy donors. Study-level findings and limits: In vitro, a few CMV-associated chains proved specific for CMV antigens. Most TCR sequences were uncommon, yet certain public TCRs appeared in many donors.

The TCR originated in a human donor in good health. The sequencing sample was made of PBMCs.

The DNA of the CDR3 is TGTGCCAGCAGCTTAACGCCTCTAGCGGGGGCCGCTAATGAGCAGTTCTTC. Its protein is CASSLTPLAGAANEQFF. J is TRBJ2-1 and V is TRBV7-2, with 10 bases that match TRBD2. J was trimmed by 7 bases and V by 2 bases; bases with no gene match: 11. This CDR3 contains 17 residues. Germline V gene data show CDR1 as SGHTA and CDR2 as FQGNSA.